These T cell receptor beta chains were read from a single sample in a study of multiple sclerosis patients with progressive multifocal leukoencephalopathy. Libraries were prepared by immunoSEQ multiplex PCR; TCRdb keeps only in-frame clonotypes and omits some of them. In the table there are tens of thousands of clones, roughly 86% of which are singletons. The specimen comprised PBMCs, sampled from a patient treated with natalizumab. These TCRs come from a human donor with multiple sclerosis. CDR3s include the opening cysteine and the closing phenylalanine or tryptophan. A D gene is named only where the DNA matches it firmly. Rows may omit the clone size; those that give it use once, few, many or a size class.

j_call d_call clone_size v_call cdr3_nt cdr3_aa
TRBJ1-4 TRBD1 - TRBV28 TGTGCCAGCAGAAACGGGACAGCAACTAATGAAAAACTGTTTTTT CASRNGTATNEKLFF
TRBJ2-3 - - TRBV18 TGTGCCAGCTCACCAAGGTTTGCAAGAACAGATACGCAGTATTTT CASSPRFARTDTQYF
TRBJ2-4 - - TRBV28 TGTGCCAGCAAAAACATTCAGTACTTC CASKNIQYF
TRBJ2-5 - - TRBV5-4 TGTGCCAGCAGCTTGGTGGCGGGATCGGGAGAGACCCAGTACTTC CASSLVAGSGETQYF
TRBJ1-1 - - TRBV19 TGTGCCACTCGGAGGGTAGGTGAAGCTTTCTTT CATRRVGEAFF
TRBJ2-7 TRBD2 - TRBV29-1 TGCAGCGTTGAAGATCCCAGCGGGAGCTCCTACGAGCAGTACTTC CSVEDPSGSSYEQYF
TRBJ2-7 - - TRBV12-5 TGTGCTAGTGGCCCAGAGACAGGTCACACCTACGAGCAGTACTTC CASGPETGHTYEQYF
TRBJ2-1 - - TRBV29-1 TGCAGCGTTCAGCAGTACAATGAGCAGTTCTTC CSVQQYNEQFF
TRBJ2-1 TRBD2 - TRBV19 TGTGCCAGTAGTCCAAAGCCCCGGACTAGCGGGAGGGCCGCTGAGCAGTTCTTC CASSPKPRTSGRAAEQFF
TRBJ2-7 TRBD2 - TRBV4-3 TGCGCCAGCAGCCAAGTGTTCAGCGGGGGCTACGAGCAGTACTTC CASSQVFSGGYEQYF
TRBJ1-4 - - TRBV28 TGTGCCACCTGGGGGGGGGCCAGGGCCCCCGAAAAACTGTTTTTT CATWGGARAPEKLFF
TRBJ1-2 - - TRBV30 TGTGCCTGGAGTGCCAACCTTGTCAGGGGCGAGTATGGCTACACCTTC CAWSANLVRGEYGYTF
TRBJ2-1 - - TRBV27 TGTGCCAGCAGTTTATCAAACGGGATTGGCTTCTTC CASSLSNGIGFF
TRBJ2-1 - - TRBV19 TGTGCCAGTAGGCTGGGACACAACAATGAGCAGTTCTTC CASRLGHNNEQFF
TRBJ1-2 - - TRBV28 TGTGCCAGCAGCTGGACGGTAAATGGCTACACCTTC CASSWTVNGYTF
TRBJ1-3 - - TRBV4-3 TGCGCCAGCAGCCAAGACTGGACGCCGAGCTCTGGAAACACCATATATTTT CASSQDWTPSSGNTIYF
TRBJ2-3 TRBD2 - TRBV7-2 TGTGCCAGCAGCGCCGGACTAGCGGGACCGAGTGATACGCAGTATTTT CASSAGLAGPSDTQYF
TRBJ1-3 - - TRBV7-2 TGTGCCAGCAGCACCGGCCCCGGGGCAGTCTCTGGAAACACCATATATTTT CASSTGPGAVSGNTIYF
TRBJ2-7 - - TRBV7-2 TGTGCCAGCAGCTTAAGCGGGTACTACGAGCAGTACTTC CASSLSGYYEQYF
TRBJ2-7 TRBD1 - TRBV28 TGTGCCAGCAGTTTGGGTCTGGACAGGGGCTCCTACGAGCAGTACTTC CASSLGLDRGSYEQYF
TRBJ2-7 - - TRBV16 TGTGCCAGCAGCCAGGCCGGTCCTCGGTACGAGCAGTACTTC CASSQAGPRYEQYF
TRBJ1-2 - - TRBV5-1 TGCGCCAGCAGCCAGACAGGACCTTCAAACTATGGCTACACCTTC CASSQTGPSNYGYTF
TRBJ1-1 - - TRBV13 TGTGCCAGCAGCTATGGGGACCTGGGGGCTTTCTTT CASSYGDLGAFF
TRBJ2-3 - - TRBV7-2 TGTGCCAGCAGCTTAGGGGTAGGGGATACGCAGTATTTT CASSLGVGDTQYF
TRBJ2-3 TRBD2 - TRBV27 TGTGCCAGCAGTTTATCCGCGGGGGGGTTGAATACGCAGTATTTT CASSLSAGGLNTQYF
TRBJ2-2 - - TRBV7-6 TGTGCCAGCTCGCGGAACACCGGGGAGCTGTTTTTT CASSRNTGELFF
TRBJ1-5 - few TRBV7-8 TGTGCCAGCAGCTTAGGCAACAATCAGCCCCAGCATTTT CASSLGNNQPQHF
TRBJ2-7 TRBD1 - TRBV28 TGTGCCAGCAGTTTCCGCGGGACAGGGGACTTCTACGAGCAGTACTTC CASSFRGTGDFYEQYF
TRBJ2-1 TRBD2 - TRBV19 TGTGCCAGTAGTATAAGCGGGGGACGAAATGAGCAGTTCTTC CASSISGGRNEQFF
TRBJ1-5 - - TRBV28 TGTGCCAGCAGACTCGACATATATAATCAGCCCCAGCATTTT CASRLDIYNQPQHF
TRBJ1-1 - once TRBV18 TGTGCCAGCTCACCATCTCGCGGGACCCGGATTGGCACTGAAGCTTTCTTT CASSPSRGTRIGTEAFF
TRBJ1-2 - - TRBV19 TGTGCCAGTTCCGACTATGGCTACACCTTC CASSDYGYTF
TRBJ2-3 TRBD2 - TRBV19 TGTGCCAGTAGTACCAAGACTAGCGGCGTGACAGATACGCAGTATTTT CASSTKTSGVTDTQYF